What follows are 30 T cell receptor beta chains derived from one specimen sequenced in a study of blood T cells in healthy people across ages. A sample-barcoded 5' primer and a J-beta primer mix were used in a second PCR of roughly 7 to 11 cycles. TCRdb re-derived calls from the 5' RACE reads in MiXCR, one entry per CDR3 protein. The sample contains 550,000 to 800,000 distinct CDR3 sequences, approximately 29% of which appear only once. The source material was blood. These receptors were collected from a woman aged 80 or over in good health.

This clonotype showed up just a few times. The chain links TRBV6-1 to TRBJ2-3; D is ambiguous. The V gene lost 7 bases and the J gene lost 0 bases, with 26 bases spanning the gap. Germline lookup yields CDR1 MNHNS and CDR2 SASEGT. This CDR3 contains 19 residues. CDR3 sequence reads: CASTPERITGGASTDTQYF. The CDR3 DNA follows: TGTGCCAGCACCCCCGAACGAATAACGGGCGGTGCTAGCACAGATACGCAGTATTTT.

The J gene is TRBJ1-1, the V gene TRBV7-2, with a possible D match to TRBD1 (6 bases). CDR3 length equals 16 residues. Germline lookup yields CDR1 SGHTA and CDR2 FQGNSA. Deletions cut 4 bases from V and 1 base from J, with 16 bases between. CDR3 in DNA: TGTGCCAGCAGCTCCCCCGGGGGGGCGAGGAACACTGAAGCTTTCTTT. Amino acids: CASSSPGGARNTEAFF.

This clonotype occurred many times. The V gene is TRBV6-2 or TRBV6-3, the J gene TRBJ1-2, with 9 nucleotides matching TRBD1. Germline trimming cut 4 bases from V and 4 bases from J; bases unmatched to any gene: 7. There are 15 residues in the CDR3. Germline CDR1 MNHEY, CDR2 SVGEGT. The CDR3 nucleotides are TGTGCCAGCAGTTCCCGGACAGGGGAGGCCTATGGCTACACCTTC. It specifies CASSSRTGEAYGYTF.

This clonotype was counted ten times or more. The chain has TRBV13 and TRBJ2-7; D may be TRBD2 (6 bases). Germline V CDR1 and CDR2: PRHDT, FYEKMQ (reference sequence). V was pared by 2 bases and J by 6 bases, with 8 bases between. The CDR3 runs to 12 residues. The CDR3 reads CASSLKGGEQYF. The CDR3 DNA reads TGTGCCAGCAGCTTAAAGGGAGGCGAGCAGTACTTC.

The J gene is TRBJ1-5, the V gene TRBV7-2; no clear D. Trimming pared 5 bases from V and 1 base from J, leaving 9 bases between. This CDR3 has 14 amino acids. Germline assignment: CDR1 SGHTA and CDR2 FQGNSA. CDR3 region: CASSPSVSNQPQHF. CDR3 nucleotide sequence: TGTGCCAGCAGCCCCTCCGTGAGCAATCAGCCCCAGCATTTT.

This clonotype was detected a few times. V gene TRBV4-1 combines with J gene TRBJ1-2, with D tentatively TRBD1 (6 bases). V lost 6 bases, J lost 2 bases, and 13 bases lay in between. This CDR3 is 14 amino acids long. Germline values: CDR1 MGHRA, CDR2 YSYEKL. CDR3 DNA: TGCGCCAGCAGACCCGGACAGACGAACTATGGCTACACCTTC. It translates to CASRPGQTNYGYTF.

This clonotype was detected many times. The V gene is TRBV7-2, the J gene TRBJ2-7, with D perhaps matching TRBD2 (5 bases). Germline V lookup: CDR1 SGHTA, CDR2 FQGNSA. The ends were cut back, 5 bases at V and 6 bases at J, with 14 bases in the middle. CDR3 length equals 13 residues. In DNA form, the CDR3 reads TGTGCCAGCAGCCGTAAGGCTGAGGGCGAGCAGTACTTC. This gives the protein CASSRKAEGEQYF.

Only a few counts were recorded for this clonotype. The gene calls are TRBV20-1 and TRBJ2-2, with D possibly TRBD2 on 5 matching bases. This CDR3 has 13 amino acids. V lost 1 base and J 6 bases, leaving 9 bases between the germline ends. The germline gives CDR1 DFQATT, CDR2 SNEGSKA (reference sequence). Here the CDR3 reads CSARVAGAGELFF. In DNA form, the CDR3 reads TGCAGTGCTAGAGTCGCCGGGGCCGGGGAGCTGTTTTTT.

Ten or more counts support this clonotype. The V and J genes are TRBV7-9 and TRBJ1-1; possible D gene TRBD1, 6 bases. The CDR3 has 14 residues. CDR1 is SEHNR, CDR2 FQNEAQ, per germline (reference sequence). V was clipped by 3 bases and J by 4 bases, with 12 bases between them. Here the CDR3 DNA reads TGTGCCAGCAGCTTCCAAACAGGGATCACTGAAGCTTTCTTT. Amino acids: CASSFQTGITEAFF.

A note on this clonotype: This may come from a read error, since a much larger clone is one base off. The CDR3 bases are TGTGCCAGCAGCAAACAGGGGAATGTGGATAATGAAAAACTGTTTTTT. This encodes CASSKQGNVDNEKLFF. The V gene is TRBV7-2, the J gene TRBJ1-4, with 7 positions matching TRBD1. Germline V gene sequence: CDR1 SGHTA, CDR2 FQGNSA. After removal of 5 bases from V and 4 bases from J, the junction contained 10 bases not matched to a gene. This CDR3 is built from 16 residues.

V and J are TRBV7-3 and TRBJ1-5; D unresolved. Between the trimmed V and J ends, which lost 5 bases and 2 bases, there was a span of 10 bases. In germline, CDR1 is SGHTA, CDR2 FQGTGA. This CDR3 has 14 residues. The CDR3 DNA is TGTGCCAGCAGCGCCAGTCAGGGCAATCAGCCCCAGCATTTT. Encoded protein: CASSASQGNQPQHF.

This clonotype appeared many times. The gene calls are TRBV24-1 and TRBJ2-1; TRBD1 matches 7 bases. V was pared by 3 bases and J by 11 bases, with 15 bases of the junction left unmatched. The CDR3 consists of 16 residues. The germline gives CDR1 KGHDR, CDR2 SFDVKD. The chain's CDR3 is CATSDPGTANRNQQFF. CDR3 DNA: TGTGCCACCAGTGATCCCGGGACAGCAAATCGGAATCAGCAGTTCTTC.

This clonotype was found many times. The chain recombines TRBV12-3 or TRBV12-4 with TRBJ1-1, with a weak D call TRBD1 (5 bases). The CDR3 has 14 amino acids. The V and J ends lost 3 bases and 4 bases respectively, with 12 bases between them. The CDR3: CASSLGLGGTEAFF. Written as DNA, the CDR3 is TGTGCCAGCAGTTTGGGTCTCGGGGGCACTGAAGCTTTCTTT.

Details on this clonotype: A single base separates this from a much larger clone, so it may be a read error. V gene TRBV6-2 or TRBV6-3 combines with J gene TRBJ2-3; TRBD2 might be the D (6 bases). Germline values: CDR1 MNHEY, CDR2 SVGEGT. V dropped 7 bases and J dropped 2 bases, with 16 bases sitting between them. The CDR3 consists of 15 residues. This chain's CDR3 is CASTDLDYTTDTQYF. CDR3 in DNA: TGTGCCAGCACCGACCTGGACTATACCACAGATACGCAGTATTTT.

Ten or more counts support this clonotype. The chain has TRBV28 and TRBJ2-5; the match to TRBD1 covers 8 bases. The CDR3 consists of 15 residues. Germline lookup yields CDR1 MDHEN and CDR2 SYDVKM. The V segment lost 5 bases and the J segment 5 bases; nucleotides outside the gene matches: 10. The CDR3 DNA sequence: TGTGCCAGCAGTACACAGCAGACAGGGGTGGAGACCCAGTACTTC. It is translated as CASSTQQTGVETQYF.

J is TRBJ2-1 and V is TRBV20-1, with D perhaps TRBD1 (6 bases). The CDR3 loop spans 11 amino acids. Deletions cut 5 bases from V and 10 bases from J, with 12 bases between. Germline V lookup: CDR1 DFQATT, CDR2 SNEGSKA (reference sequence). The chain's CDR3 is CSARTVREQFF. The DNA of the CDR3 is TGCAGTGCTCGGACAGTCAGAGAGCAGTTCTTC.

With regard to this clonotype: This may arise from a read error, as a much more abundant clone is one base away. The chain carries TRBV6-6 and TRBJ2-1; no definite D call. V was cut by 6 bases and J by 5 bases, with 5 bases left in between. Germline V lookup: CDR1 MNHNY, CDR2 SVGAGI (reference sequence). The CDR3 totals 11 residues. In DNA form, the CDR3 reads TGTGCCAGCAGAGAGCACAATGAGCAGTTCTTC. Its translation: CASREHNEQFF.

This clonotype was detected ten times or more. The rearrangement uses TRBV7-3 and TRBJ2-1; D is perhaps TRBD2 (5 bases). Germline V gene data show CDR1 as SGHTA and CDR2 as FQGTGA. The CDR3 is 14 residues long. Trimming cost V 2 bases and J 4 bases, with 9 bases left between them. CDR3 sequence (DNA): TGTGCCAGCAGCTTAGACGGACTTTACAATGAGCAGTTCTTC. Translation: CASSLDGLYNEQFF.

This clonotype was seen ten or more times. This CDR3 reads CASSLDASGVASYF. In DNA form, the CDR3 reads TGTGCCAGCAGCTTAGACGCTAGCGGGGTTGCATCGTACTTC. This chain links TRBV7-2 with TRBJ2-4; TRBD2 agrees at 9 bases. V gave up 1 base and J gave up 15 bases; unmatched junction bases: 10. CDR3 size: 14 residues. Germline V CDR1 and CDR2: SGHTA, FQGNSA.

This clonotype was found many times. Possible read error: a much larger clone is one base away. This sequence joins TRBV7-2 and TRBJ2-5; 8 bases agree with TRBD2. Trimming removed 4 bases from V and 11 bases from J; junction bases left unmatched: 27. This CDR3 region has 19 residues. The germline gives CDR1 SGHTA, CDR2 FQGNSA. This chain's CDR3 is CASSSRPPVLAGGYNEQYF. CDR3 DNA sequence: TGTGCCAGCAGCTCTAGGCCCCCGGTTTTGGCGGGGGGCTACAATGAGCAGTACTTC.

There are many counts of this clonotype. The rearrangement links TRBV20-1 to TRBJ1-2; 9 bases line up with TRBD1. CDR1 and CDR2 (germline): DFQATT, SNEGSKA (reference sequence). Unmatched junction bases numbered 3, after V lost 5 bases and J lost 8 bases. The CDR3 has 11 amino acids. CDR3 sequence reads: CSAGTGLGYTF. DNA of the CDR3: TGCAGTGCTGGGACAGGGCTCGGCTACACCTTC.

The table lists this clonotype with many counts. The chain joins TRBV18 to TRBJ2-3; 7 bases fit TRBD2. This CDR3 has 15 residues. Germline V gene sequence: CDR1 KGHSH, CDR2 LQKENI. J gave up 4 bases and V 5 bases, and 9 bases lay outside the gene matches. Written as DNA, the CDR3 is TGTGCCAGCTCAGCCTTCGGGGGGATCGCAGATACGCAGTATTTT. This sequence encodes CASSAFGGIADTQYF.

This clonotype was seen repeatedly, ten times or more. V gene TRBV15 combines with J gene TRBJ1-2, with D perhaps matching TRBD1 (5 bases). This CDR3 contains 14 residues. CDR1 and CDR2 from the germline V gene are LNHNV and YYDKDF (reference sequence). V lost 0 bases to trimming and J lost 5 bases, with 10 bases between them. As DNA, the CDR3 is TGTGCCACCAGCAGAGATCGGGGCGGGTATGGCTACACCTTC. Encoded protein: CATSRDRGGYGYTF.

This clonotype was picked up many times. The chain is built from TRBV29-1 and TRBJ2-3; 12 nucleotides line up with TRBD2. Trimming removed 4 bases from V and 1 base from J; junction bases left unmatched: 6. Germline loops: CDR1 SQVTM, CDR2 ANQGSEA. The CDR3 is 16 residues long. This CDR3 reads CSVVLASGGGTDTQYF. The CDR3 DNA reads TGCAGCGTTGTATTGGCTAGCGGGGGGGGCACAGATACGCAGTATTTT.

This clonotype showed up many times. This chain joins TRBV5-1 and TRBJ2-3, with TRBD2 as a possible D gene (5 bases). Trimming stripped 2 bases from V and 3 bases from J, with 13 bases between. In germline, CDR1 is SGHRS, CDR2 YFSETQ. The CDR3 length is 15 residues. CDR3 loop: CASSFDGIRTDTQYF. The DNA for the CDR3 is TGCGCCAGCAGCTTCGACGGGATTCGGACAGATACGCAGTATTTT.

At least ten counts were recorded for this clonotype. This chain joins TRBV20-1 and TRBJ2-7; 13 bases align to TRBD2. V dropped 6 bases and J dropped 3; count of bases not matched to a gene: 5. CDR3 length: 14 amino acids. CDR1 DFQATT and CDR2 SNEGSKA come from the germline V gene (reference sequence). The CDR3 coding sequence is TGCAGTGCATCCGGGACTAGCGGGATCTACGAGCAGTACTTC. Its translation is CSASGTSGIYEQYF.

This chain joins TRBV13 and TRBJ1-4, with 9 bases matching TRBD1. Germline V gives CDR1 PRHDT, CDR2 FYEKMQ (reference sequence). Trimming cost V 5 bases and J 1 base; bases outside gene matches: 8. This CDR3 is 17 amino acids long. Here the CDR3 reads CASSRSGQGRTNEKLFF. The CDR3 DNA reads as TGTGCCAGCAGCCGTTCGGGACAGGGTCGAACTAATGAAAAACTGTTTTTT.

This clonotype was seen repeatedly, ten times or more. The genes are TRBV24-1 and TRBJ2-3; D remains ambiguous. CDR3 size: 13 residues. CDR1 and CDR2 from the germline V gene are KGHDR and SFDVKD. V was shortened by 8 bases and J by 1 base, with 9 bases between the two germline ends. The DNA of the CDR3 is TGTGCCACCAAGCGCAGCGGCACAGATACGCAGTATTTT. Protein product: CATKRSGTDTQYF.

Comments on this clonotype: Compared with germline, one end of the junction differs, possibly owing to a read error. This chain joins TRBV20-1 and TRBJ2-1, with 8 bases fitting TRBD1. Germline CDR1 DFQATT, CDR2 SNEGSKA (reference sequence). CDR3 length: 16 residues. The CDR3 DNA reads as TGCGGTGCTAGGTCCGATTACGGGACAGGTTCATATGCGCAGTTCTTC. Protein product: CGARSDYGTGSYAQFF.

This clonotype was detected a few times. The chain links TRBV2 to TRBJ2-7; D is undetermined. Gene TRBJ2-5 matches the end of the DNA better, so the J call may be wrong. CDR3 length: 11 residues. Germline V CDR1 and CDR2: SNHLY, FYNNEI. The CDR3 sequence is CASSATETQYF. The CDR3 DNA sequence: TGTGCCAGCAGTGCGACAGAGACCCAGTACTTC.